This is a list of T cell receptor beta chains from one sample in a study of cytomegalovirus exposure and HLA in healthy donors. Produced via immunoSEQ multiplex PCR; TCRdb's table is partial and in-frame only. The repertoire holds some 120,000 clones, with around 82% as singletons. Sequencing input: PBMCs. Receptors originate from a male donor in good health and CMV-seropositive. The CDR3 runs from the conserved cysteine through the conserved F or W. A D gene is named only where the DNA matches it firmly. Only some rows state a clone size, as once, few, many or a class for expanded clones.

v_call: TRBV6-5; d_call: TRBD1; j_call: TRBJ1-4; clone_size: few; cdr3_nt: TGTGCCAGCAGACCCACCGGGACAGGGGGAGAAAAACTGTTTTTT; cdr3_aa: CASRPTGTGGEKLFF
v_call: TRBV27; d_call: TRBD2; j_call: TRBJ2-1; clone_size: -; cdr3_nt: TGTGCCAGCAGGGCGGGGGGCGATGAGCAGTTCTTC; cdr3_aa: CASRAGGDEQFF
v_call: TRBV4-3; d_call: TRBD2; j_call: TRBJ2-1; clone_size: once; cdr3_nt: TGCGCCAGCAGCCAAGATGGCGCTAGCGGGGCTCCCTACAATGAGCAGTTCTTC; cdr3_aa: CASSQDGASGAPYNEQFF
v_call: TRBV7-6; d_call: -; j_call: TRBJ1-4; clone_size: -; cdr3_nt: TGTGCCAGCAGCTTAGAGGGGACACACCCGATGGATGAAAAACTGTTTTTT; cdr3_aa: CASSLEGTHPMDEKLFF
v_call: TRBV9; d_call: -; j_call: TRBJ1-4; clone_size: once; cdr3_nt: TGTGCCAGCAGTTTAGGAGCAACTAATGAAAAACTGTTTTTT; cdr3_aa: CASSLGATNEKLFF
v_call: TRBV19; d_call: -; j_call: TRBJ2-4; clone_size: once; cdr3_nt: TGTGCCAGTATGTTACAGGGAAAAAACATTCAGTACTTC; cdr3_aa: CASMLQGKNIQYF
v_call: TRBV5-1; d_call: TRBD1; j_call: TRBJ1-4; clone_size: -; cdr3_nt: TGCGCCAGCAGCCCGGGACAGCCCAATGAAAAACTGTTTTTT; cdr3_aa: CASSPGQPNEKLFF
v_call: TRBV5-4; d_call: TRBD2; j_call: TRBJ2-3; clone_size: -; cdr3_nt: TGTGCCAGCAGCTTCGGACTAGCGGGAGGGTCAGATACGCAGTATTTT; cdr3_aa: CASSFGLAGGSDTQYF
v_call: TRBV7-2; d_call: TRBD2; j_call: TRBJ2-1; clone_size: -; cdr3_nt: TGTGCCAGCAGCCCCGGGGGGACTAGCATGAATGAGCAGTTCTTC; cdr3_aa: CASSPGGTSMNEQFF
v_call: TRBV19; d_call: -; j_call: TRBJ1-5; clone_size: -; cdr3_nt: TGTGCCAGTACCCTCGGGGGGCTTCAGCCCCAGCATTTT; cdr3_aa: CASTLGGLQPQHF
v_call: TRBV7-2; d_call: -; j_call: TRBJ1-5; clone_size: few; cdr3_nt: TGTGCCAGCAGCTTAGGGGTCGGGGAGGGAAATCAGCCCCAGCATTTT; cdr3_aa: CASSLGVGEGNQPQHF
v_call: TRBV7-2; d_call: TRBD1; j_call: TRBJ2-7; clone_size: -; cdr3_nt: TGTGCCAGCAGCTTAGAAACAGGGGTCTACGAGCAGTACTTC; cdr3_aa: CASSLETGVYEQYF
v_call: TRBV7-9; d_call: -; j_call: TRBJ1-2; clone_size: -; cdr3_nt: TGTTCCAGCAGCCCCCAGACTTATGGCTACACCTTC; cdr3_aa: CSSSPQTYGYTF
v_call: TRBV2; d_call: -; j_call: TRBJ2-7; clone_size: -; cdr3_nt: TGTGCCAGCAGATCGGACGGGACCTACGAGCAGTACTTC; cdr3_aa: CASRSDGTYEQYF
v_call: TRBV15; d_call: TRBD1; j_call: TRBJ2-7; clone_size: -; cdr3_nt: TGTGCCACCAGCGGAGACAGGGCGGTCCACGAGCAGTACTTC; cdr3_aa: CATSGDRAVHEQYF
v_call: TRBV15; d_call: -; j_call: TRBJ1-3; clone_size: -; cdr3_nt: TGTGCCACCAGCAGAGGAGACGGGGCTGGAAACACCATATATTTT; cdr3_aa: CATSRGDGAGNTIYF
v_call: TRBV28; d_call: TRBD1; j_call: TRBJ2-7; clone_size: -; cdr3_nt: TGTGCCAGCAGTTCGAGACAGGGGGACGAGCAGTACTTC; cdr3_aa: CASSSRQGDEQYF
v_call: TRBV28; d_call: TRBD1; j_call: TRBJ2-3; clone_size: -; cdr3_nt: TGTGCCAGCAGTTTTGATATCGGGCAGGGGGCCACAGATACGCAGTATTTT; cdr3_aa: CASSFDIGQGATDTQYF
v_call: TRBV5-4; d_call: -; j_call: TRBJ2-2; clone_size: -; cdr3_nt: TGTGCCAGCAGCCCCCTTGGAGCCGGGGAGCTGTTTTTT; cdr3_aa: CASSPLGAGELFF
v_call: TRBV18; d_call: -; j_call: TRBJ2-7; clone_size: -; cdr3_nt: TGTGCCAGCTCCTCGACCACAGGGTCCTACGAGCAGTACTTC; cdr3_aa: CASSSTTGSYEQYF
v_call: TRBV5-1; d_call: -; j_call: TRBJ1-1; clone_size: -; cdr3_nt: TGCGCCAGCAGCTTGGCAGGGGCCCTGAACACTGAAGCTTTCTTT; cdr3_aa: CASSLAGALNTEAFF
v_call: TRBV28; d_call: -; j_call: TRBJ2-5; clone_size: -; cdr3_nt: TGTGCCAGCAGTTTCACAGCTTCGGAGACCCAGTACTTC; cdr3_aa: CASSFTASETQYF